This entry lists 10 T cell receptor beta chains sequenced from one sample in a study of cytomegalovirus exposure and HLA in healthy donors. The PCR used 60 Vbeta and 13 Jbeta primers. The repertoire was sequenced with immunoSEQ multiplex PCR; TCRdb's copy has only in-frame clones and lacks some. The sample has about 160,000 clones; 75% to 90% are singletons. The sequencing sample was made of PBMCs. Every receptor here comes from a boy aged 2-15 years in good health and CMV-seronegative.

V and J are TRBV4-3 and TRBJ2-1, with 9 bases aligning to TRBD2. V lost 0 bases, J lost 6 bases, and 6 bases stayed unmatched. In germline, CDR1 is LGHNA, CDR2 YSLEER. CDR3 size: 16 residues. The chain's CDR3 is CASSQDEAGGSNEQFF. CDR3 DNA: TGCGCCAGCAGCCAAGATGAAGCGGGGGGTTCCAATGAGCAGTTCTTC.

This clone was picked up a small number of times. The V and J genes are TRBV7-8 and TRBJ2-1, with D hard to call. Germline assignment: CDR1 SGHVS and CDR2 FQNEAQ. This CDR3 spans 18 amino acids. The V end lost 8 bases, the J end lost 9 bases, and 32 bases lay between the germline ends. In DNA, the CDR3 is TGTGCCAGCGCTAGGAGCTCCAGCAGCCCTTACTCGGGTGCTGAGCAGTTCTTC. This sequence encodes CASARSSSSPYSGAEQFF.

The DNA of the CDR3 is TGCAGTGCTAGACTCACAGATACGCAGTATTTT. As protein: CSARLTDTQYF. The chain carries TRBV20-1 and TRBJ2-3; the D is unclear. The CDR3 extends over 11 amino acids. From germline, CDR1 is DFQATT and CDR2 SNEGSKA (reference sequence). The V end lost 2 bases, the J end lost 2 bases, and 2 bases lay between the germline ends.

This clone showed up just once. The chain couples TRBV5-4 to TRBJ2-2, with 16 bases lining up with TRBD2. The CDR3 is 18 residues long. Germline V gives CDR1 SGHNT, CDR2 YYREEE (reference sequence). The V segment lost 5 bases and the J segment 5 bases; nucleotides outside the gene matches: 9. The CDR3 coding sequence is TGTGCCAGCAGTGCCCCGGGACTAGCGGGAGGGCGTACCGGGGAGCTGTTTTTT. Its protein is CASSAPGLAGGRTGELFF.

V gene TRBV25-1 combines with J gene TRBJ2-2; tentative D call: TRBD2 (6 bases). Per germline, CDR1 MGHDK and CDR2 SYGVNS. Deletions cut 4 bases from V and 4 bases from J, with 16 bases between. The CDR3 contains 16 residues. CDR3 in amino acids: CASSGSGRKGTGELFF. In nucleotides, the CDR3 is TGTGCCAGCAGTGGATCCGGGAGAAAGGGCACCGGGGAGCTGTTTTTT.

The chain couples TRBV7-3 to TRBJ2-3; D not resolved. Trimming cost V 5 bases and J 6 bases, with 9 bases left between them. Germline-derived CDR1 and CDR2 are SGHTA and FQGTGA. The CDR3 is made up of 12 amino acids. CDR3 residues: CASSPSWDTQYF. DNA of the CDR3: TGTGCCAGCAGCCCGAGCTGGGATACGCAGTATTTT.

The rearrangement links TRBV15 to TRBJ1-3; no reliable D call. Between the trimmed V and J ends, which lost 0 bases and 0 bases, there was a span of 9 bases. The length of the CDR3 is 16 residues. From germline, CDR1 is LNHNV and CDR2 YYDKDF (reference sequence). DNA for the CDR3: TGTGCCACCAGCAGAGATCCACAGAACTCTGGAAACACCATATATTTT. Protein product: CATSRDPQNSGNTIYF. Based on the CDR3 plus reference TRBV15 and TRBJ1-3, the full variable domain is DAMVIQNPRYQVTQFGKPVTLSCSQTLNHNVMYWYQQKSSQAPKLLFHYYDKDFNNEADTPDNFQSRRPNTSFCFLDIRSPGLGDTAMYLCATSRDPQNSGNTIYFGEGSWLTVV.

The V gene is TRBV30, the J gene TRBJ1-5; D perhaps matches TRBD1 (6 bases). This CDR3 has 17 amino acids. With 2 bases removed from V and 2 bases from J, the gap between germline ends came to 19 bases. Germline values: CDR1 GTSNPN, CDR2 SVGIG (reference sequence). The CDR3 bases are TGTGCCTGGAGTTCGTTCACTGGGGGCAAAGGCAATCAGCCCCAGCATTTT. Protein: CAWSSFTGGKGNQPQHF.

The genes are TRBV5-1 and TRBJ2-7, with 9 bases identical to TRBD1. This CDR3 spans 12 amino acids. V was pared by 0 bases and J by 12 bases, with 4 bases of the junction left unmatched. Germline CDR1 reads SGHRS; CDR2 reads YFSETQ. The chain's CDR3 is CASSLDRGLRYV. CDR3 DNA sequence: TGCGCCAGCAGCTTGGACAGGGGGCTCCGGTACGTC.

This clone was detected once. The chain combines TRBV10-3 with TRBJ1-2; D remains ambiguous. V lost 3 bases, J lost 2 bases, and 7 bases lay in between. CDR1 is ENHRY, CDR2 SYGVKD, per germline. CDR3 size: 13 residues. CDR3 coding DNA: TGTGCCATCAGTGATAGGGAGAACTATGGCTACACCTTC. Residues: CAISDRENYGYTF.